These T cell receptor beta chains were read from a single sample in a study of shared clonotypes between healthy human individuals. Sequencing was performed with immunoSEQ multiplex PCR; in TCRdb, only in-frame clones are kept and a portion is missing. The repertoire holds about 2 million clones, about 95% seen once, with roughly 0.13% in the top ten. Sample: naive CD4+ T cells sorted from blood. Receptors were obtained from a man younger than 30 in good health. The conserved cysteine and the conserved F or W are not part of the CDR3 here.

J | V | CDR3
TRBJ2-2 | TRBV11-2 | ASSLDGGRNTGELF
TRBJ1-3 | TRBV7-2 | ASSQAGEAGNTIY
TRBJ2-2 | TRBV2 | ASSVAISNTGELF
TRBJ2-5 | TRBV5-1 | ASSLVVPETQY
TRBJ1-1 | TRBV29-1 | SANTDRGTEAF
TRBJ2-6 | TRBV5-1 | ASSLDLGAGANVLT
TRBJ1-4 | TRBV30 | AWSRPGPRDEKLF
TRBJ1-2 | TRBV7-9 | ASSLGQGNYGYT
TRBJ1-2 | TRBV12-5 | ASARRTGPEGT
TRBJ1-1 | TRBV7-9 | ASTVSAVNTEAF
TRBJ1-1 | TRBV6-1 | ASSEHLGNTEAF
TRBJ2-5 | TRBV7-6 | ASSLAQETQY
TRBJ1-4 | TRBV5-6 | ASSTRPRGPGATNEKLF
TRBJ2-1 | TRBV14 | ASSPAVNEQF
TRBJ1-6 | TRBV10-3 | AISESGGANSPLH
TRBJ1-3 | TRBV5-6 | ASSSGHNSGNTIY
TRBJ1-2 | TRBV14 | ARWPISWAVNNYGYT
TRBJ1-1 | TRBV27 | ASSFMRGRGGNTEAF
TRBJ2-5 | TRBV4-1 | ASSQPSGLATAQY
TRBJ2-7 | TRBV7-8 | ASSLKGLAESYEQY
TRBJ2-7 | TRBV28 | ASSLGGSLYEQY
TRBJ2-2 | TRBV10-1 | ASSDYGVDTGELF
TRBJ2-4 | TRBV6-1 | ASSWQGRDIQY
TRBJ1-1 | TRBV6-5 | ASSHGTGEAF
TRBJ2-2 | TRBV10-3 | AISEWEARGRSAGELF
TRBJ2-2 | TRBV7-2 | ASSFSGYNTGELF
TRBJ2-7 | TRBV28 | ASSPSTSSYEQY
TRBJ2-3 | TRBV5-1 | ASSVGLTDTQY
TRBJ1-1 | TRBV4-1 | ASSQERTYHPNTEAF
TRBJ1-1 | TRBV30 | ARGEGNTEAF
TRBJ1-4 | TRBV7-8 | ASGDSWEKLF
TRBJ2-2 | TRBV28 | ASRVSGIMAGELF
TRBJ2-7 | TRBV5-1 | ASSLARLGQY
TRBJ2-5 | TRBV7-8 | ASNQGFQETQY
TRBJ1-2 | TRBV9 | ASSVAEDRIYGYT
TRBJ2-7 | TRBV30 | AWSSRRDEQY
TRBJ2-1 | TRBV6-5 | ASSRLYGEQF
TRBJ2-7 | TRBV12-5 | ASGLVSETSGRYEQY
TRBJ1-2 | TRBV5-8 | ASSLDRTVSYGYT
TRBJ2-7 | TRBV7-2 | ASSQSAGGPYEQY
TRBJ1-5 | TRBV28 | ASSPEDRPSNQPQH
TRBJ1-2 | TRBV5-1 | ASSSDRGPVYGYT
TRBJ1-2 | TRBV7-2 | ASSLGLSRYGYT
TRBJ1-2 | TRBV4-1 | ASSQDRGRAEGYT
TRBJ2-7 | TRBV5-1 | ASSPGETAYEQY